The rows below give T cell receptor beta chains drawn from one sample of a study of a mutant IDH1 vaccine in newly diagnosed glioma. Profiling relied on immunoSEQ multiplex PCR, and the TCRdb table lists in-frame clones only, not all of them. The sample carries tens of thousands of clones, roughly 76% recorded once. The antigens these receptors bind are not known. Specimen: PBMCs, collected from a glioma patient whose treatment included an IDH1 peptide vaccine. Receptors were obtained from a man aged 45 to 65 with glioma. Each CDR3 is given with its conserved first and last residue. Each record gives: clone size, V gene, D gene, J gene, CDR3 protein, CDR3 DNA. The D gene is left open where the match is weak. Rows give clone size only sometimes, using once, few, many, or a class for an expanded clone.

abundance: .; v_gene: TRBV29-1; d_gene: .; j_gene: TRBJ2-2; CDR3aa: CSVEERRSANTGELFF; CDR3nt: TGCAGCGTTGAAGAAAGGAGGTCAGCGAACACCGGGGAGCTGTTTTTT
abundance: .; v_gene: TRBV6-1; d_gene: TRBD1; j_gene: TRBJ1-5; CDR3aa: CASSQGDRGPRPSNQPQHF; CDR3nt: TGTGCCAGCAGTCAAGGAGACAGGGGCCCCCGCCCTAGCAATCAGCCCCAGCATTTT
abundance: few; v_gene: TRBV11-3; d_gene: .; j_gene: TRBJ2-7; CDR3aa: CASSPPENPHYEQYF; CDR3nt: TGTGCCAGCAGCCCCCCGGAGAACCCTCACTACGAGCAGTACTTC
abundance: once; v_gene: TRBV14; d_gene: .; j_gene: TRBJ2-5; CDR3aa: CASSQFSGQETQYF; CDR3nt: TGTGCCAGCAGCCAATTCTCCGGCCAAGAGACCCAGTACTTC
abundance: once; v_gene: TRBV6-6; d_gene: .; j_gene: TRBJ2-1; CDR3aa: CAANHNEQFF; CDR3nt: TGTGCCGCGAACCACAATGAGCAGTTCTTC
abundance: few; v_gene: TRBV21-1; d_gene: .; j_gene: TRBJ2-5; CDR3aa: CASGGETQYF; CDR3nt: TGTGCCAGCGGGGGAGAGACCCAGTACTTC
abundance: .; v_gene: TRBV10-3; d_gene: TRBD2; j_gene: TRBJ2-1; CDR3aa: CAITSGGYNEQFF; CDR3nt: TGTGCCATCACTAGCGGAGGATACAATGAGCAGTTCTTC
abundance: .; v_gene: TRBV2; d_gene: TRBD2; j_gene: TRBJ2-5; CDR3aa: CASSVRLAGGTLVKTQYF; CDR3nt: TGTGCCAGCAGTGTCCGTCTAGCGGGGGGGACCCTGGTTAAGACCCAGTACTTC
abundance: .; v_gene: TRBV5-4; d_gene: .; j_gene: TRBJ2-1; CDR3aa: CASSPEGYNEQFF; CDR3nt: TGTGCCAGCAGCCCGGAGGGTTACAATGAGCAGTTCTTC
abundance: few; v_gene: TRBV27; d_gene: .; j_gene: TRBJ1-1; CDR3aa: CASSSAPNTEAFF; CDR3nt: TGTGCCAGCAGTTCGGCCCCGAACACTGAAGCTTTCTTT
abundance: once; v_gene: TRBV7-9; d_gene: TRBD2; j_gene: TRBJ2-1; CDR3aa: CASRGGGYEQFF; CDR3nt: TGTGCCAGCAGGGGGGGAGGGTATGAGCAGTTCTTC
abundance: .; v_gene: TRBV19; d_gene: .; j_gene: TRBJ2-7; CDR3aa: CASTPSGSGEQYF; CDR3nt: TGTGCCAGTACACCGTCTGGGTCCGGCGAGCAGTACTTC
abundance: .; v_gene: TRBV28; d_gene: .; j_gene: TRBJ1-1; CDR3aa: CASSRGDLPNTEAFF; CDR3nt: TGTGCCAGCAGTCGCGGGGACCTACCGAACACTGAAGCTTTCTTT
abundance: .; v_gene: TRBV7-9; d_gene: .; j_gene: TRBJ2-2; CDR3aa: CASSSPPGAGPTGELFF; CDR3nt: TGTGCCAGCAGCTCCCCCCCAGGGGCGGGGCCCACCGGGGAGCTGTTTTTT
abundance: .; v_gene: TRBV7-9; d_gene: .; j_gene: TRBJ1-4; CDR3aa: CASSRWGHEKLFF; CDR3nt: TGTGCCAGCAGCCGTTGGGGTCATGAAAAACTGTTTTTT
abundance: once; v_gene: TRBV4-3; d_gene: .; j_gene: TRBJ2-1; CDR3aa: CASSQEPRVRQFF; CDR3nt: TGCGCCAGCAGCCAAGAACCCCGCGTCCGGCAGTTCTTC
abundance: .; v_gene: TRBV4-2; d_gene: .; j_gene: TRBJ2-1; CDR3aa: CASSQNFNLLPEQFF; CDR3nt: TGTGCCAGCAGCCAAAATTTTAACCTACTCCCTGAGCAGTTCTTC
abundance: .; v_gene: TRBV19; d_gene: TRBD2; j_gene: TRBJ2-1; CDR3aa: CASSAGSGRGEQFF; CDR3nt: TGTGCCAGTAGTGCGGGCAGCGGGAGGGGTGAGCAGTTCTTC
abundance: .; v_gene: TRBV7-9; d_gene: TRBD2; j_gene: TRBJ2-2; CDR3aa: CASSPPLAGGGVGELFF; CDR3nt: TGTGCCAGCAGCCCCCCACTAGCGGGAGGAGGTGTCGGGGAGCTGTTTTTT
abundance: .; v_gene: TRBV15; d_gene: .; j_gene: TRBJ2-1; CDR3aa: CATSREGNSYNEQFF; CDR3nt: TGTGCCACCAGCAGAGAGGGGAACAGCTACAATGAGCAGTTCTTC
abundance: few; v_gene: TRBV5-6; d_gene: TRBD1; j_gene: TRBJ1-5; CDR3aa: CASSVRTGYSNQPQHF; CDR3nt: TGTGCCAGCAGCGTGCGGACAGGGTATAGCAATCAGCCCCAGCATTTT
abundance: .; v_gene: TRBV6-5; d_gene: .; j_gene: TRBJ1-3; CDR3aa: CASSYFADGNTIYF; CDR3nt: TGTGCCAGCAGTTACTTTGCTGATGGAAACACCATATATTTT
abundance: .; v_gene: TRBV10-3; d_gene: .; j_gene: TRBJ2-1; CDR3aa: CAITEDTSYNEQFF; CDR3nt: TGTGCCATCACCGAAGACACGTCCTACAATGAGCAGTTCTTC
abundance: few; v_gene: TRBV10-3; d_gene: .; j_gene: TRBJ1-1; CDR3aa: CAISAQGLNTEAFF; CDR3nt: TGTGCCATCAGTGCCCAGGGCCTGAACACTGAAGCTTTCTTT
abundance: .; v_gene: TRBV19; d_gene: TRBD1; j_gene: TRBJ1-1; CDR3aa: CASSIYRGGRTEAFF; CDR3nt: TGTGCCAGTAGTATCTACAGGGGCGGGAGGACTGAAGCTTTCTTT
abundance: .; v_gene: TRBV4-1; d_gene: .; j_gene: TRBJ2-1; CDR3aa: CAGGTYNEQFF; CDR3nt: TGCGCCGGGGGCACGTACAATGAGCAGTTCTTC
abundance: .; v_gene: TRBV6-1; d_gene: TRBD1; j_gene: TRBJ1-1; CDR3aa: CASTIRDSGTEAFF; CDR3nt: TGTGCCAGCACGATCCGGGACAGTGGAACTGAAGCTTTCTTT
abundance: .; v_gene: TRBV7-6; d_gene: TRBD1; j_gene: TRBJ2-7; CDR3aa: CASSRTGGYEQYF; CDR3nt: TGTGCCAGCAGCCGGACAGGAGGATACGAGCAGTACTTC
abundance: .; v_gene: TRBV9; d_gene: TRBD2; j_gene: TRBJ2-1; CDR3aa: CASSVPAGGHNEQFF; CDR3nt: TGTGCCAGCAGCGTACCAGCGGGGGGCCACAATGAGCAGTTCTTC
abundance: .; v_gene: TRBV30; d_gene: TRBD2; j_gene: TRBJ2-7; CDR3aa: CAWRPSGTRYEQYF; CDR3nt: TGTGCCTGGAGGCCTAGCGGGACCAGATACGAGCAGTACTTC
abundance: .; v_gene: TRBV7-2; d_gene: TRBD2; j_gene: TRBJ2-5; CDR3aa: CASIYSGGQETQYF; CDR3nt: TGTGCCAGCATCTATTCCGGGGGGCAAGAGACCCAGTACTTC
abundance: .; v_gene: TRBV30; d_gene: .; j_gene: TRBJ1-2; CDR3aa: CAWSVDARSYGYTF; CDR3nt: TGTGCCTGGAGTGTAGACGCCAGGTCCTATGGCTACACCTTC
abundance: .; v_gene: TRBV7-2; d_gene: TRBD2; j_gene: TRBJ2-1; CDR3aa: CASSLVAGGPALYNEQFF; CDR3nt: TGTGCCAGCAGCTTAGTAGCGGGGGGGCCTGCTCTTTACAATGAGCAGTTCTTC
abundance: .; v_gene: TRBV7-8; d_gene: TRBD2; j_gene: TRBJ2-7; CDR3aa: CASSPGLAREQYF; CDR3nt: TGTGCCAGCAGCCCCGGACTAGCGCGGGAGCAGTACTTC
abundance: .; v_gene: TRBV4-1; d_gene: TRBD1; j_gene: TRBJ1-2; CDR3aa: CASSQDLGTAIYGYTF; CDR3nt: TGCGCCAGCAGCCAAGATCTAGGGACAGCCATCTATGGCTACACCTTC
abundance: few; v_gene: TRBV19; d_gene: .; j_gene: TRBJ1-5; CDR3aa: CASSIQSTDSNQPQHF; CDR3nt: TGTGCCAGTAGTATACAGTCGACAGATAGCAATCAGCCCCAGCATTTT
abundance: .; v_gene: TRBV7-6; d_gene: .; j_gene: TRBJ1-1; CDR3aa: CASSKGTNTEAFF; CDR3nt: TGTGCCAGCAGCAAGGGCACGAACACTGAAGCTTTCTTT
abundance: .; v_gene: TRBV10-2; d_gene: TRBD2; j_gene: TRBJ2-3; CDR3aa: CASRAIAGAQYF; CDR3nt: TGCGCCAGCAGAGCTATAGCGGGTGCGCAGTATTTT
abundance: .; v_gene: TRBV2; d_gene: .; j_gene: TRBJ2-3; CDR3aa: CASKGLFGGTDTQYF; CDR3nt: TGTGCCAGCAAAGGACTTTTCGGTGGCACAGATACGCAGTATTTT
abundance: .; v_gene: TRBV7-8; d_gene: .; j_gene: TRBJ1-5; CDR3aa: CASSPPGVGNQPQHF; CDR3nt: TGTGCCAGCAGCCCCCCGGGGGTAGGTAATCAGCCCCAGCATTTT
abundance: .; v_gene: TRBV11-2; d_gene: .; j_gene: TRBJ2-7; CDR3aa: CASSPGGAGRVEQYF; CDR3nt: TGTGCCAGCAGCCCGGGCGGGGCTGGCCGGGTCGAGCAGTACTTC
abundance: .; v_gene: TRBV6-5; d_gene: TRBD1; j_gene: TRBJ2-2; CDR3aa: CASSYSRTGNTGELFF; CDR3nt: TGTGCCAGCAGTTACTCACGGACAGGGAACACCGGGGAGCTGTTTTTT
abundance: .; v_gene: TRBV2; d_gene: TRBD1; j_gene: TRBJ2-1; CDR3aa: CASTKSGTGDLDEQFF; CDR3nt: TGTGCCAGCACAAAGTCCGGGACAGGGGATTTGGATGAGCAGTTCTTC
abundance: .; v_gene: TRBV25-1; d_gene: TRBD1; j_gene: TRBJ2-5; CDR3aa: CASSEWTGGFETQYF; CDR3nt: TGTGCCAGCAGTGAATGGACAGGGGGCTTTGAGACCCAGTACTTC
abundance: .; v_gene: TRBV6-4; d_gene: TRBD2; j_gene: TRBJ2-5; CDR3aa: CASSPPGGGPQETQYF; CDR3nt: TGTGCCAGCAGTCCTCCCGGGGGGGGGCCTCAAGAGACCCAGTACTTC
abundance: .; v_gene: TRBV19; d_gene: .; j_gene: TRBJ2-6; CDR3aa: CASMSGANVLTF; CDR3nt: TGTGCCAGTATGTCTGGGGCCAACGTCCTGACTTTC
abundance: .; v_gene: TRBV5-1; d_gene: .; j_gene: TRBJ2-7; CDR3aa: CASSSGAYEQYF; CDR3nt: TGCGCCAGCAGCTCAGGGGCCTACGAGCAGTACTTC